Following are 10 T cell receptor beta chains from one sample sequenced in a study of T cells after yellow fever vaccination. Via MiXCR, TCRdb re-called the 5' RACE reads, giving one row per CDR3 protein. This sample has around 56,000 distinct CDR3 sequences; about 5.6% occur once, and the top ten carry 30% to 35%. The sample consisted of PBMCs, either bulk or a sorted T-cell subset (CD4+, CD8+, memory, or dextramer-sorted; not recorded which), taken on the day of the yellow fever booster vaccination. The receptors originated from a man aged 18 to 29 who received the YFV17D yellow fever vaccine.

This clonotype was counted between two and nine times. CDR3 nucleotides: TGCAGTGCTATAGCGCCGGCTAACTATGGCTACACCTTC. This sequence encodes CSAIAPANYGYTF. The chain is built from TRBV20-1 and TRBJ1-2; D uncertain. V was pared by 4 bases and J by 0 bases, with 9 bases between. Germline CDR1 DFQATT, CDR2 SNEGSKA (reference sequence). The CDR3 consists of 13 residues.

The chain uses TRBV4-1 and TRBJ2-5; D possibly corresponds to TRBD2 (5 bases). This CDR3 has 14 amino acids. Trimming pared 1 base from V and 5 bases from J, leaving 11 bases between. CDR1 is MGHRA and CDR2 is YSYEKL in the germline V gene. The CDR3: CASSQVPGVETQYF. Written as DNA, the CDR3 is TGCGCCAGCAGCCAAGTTCCCGGGGTCGAGACCCAGTACTTC.

This clonotype was seen only a few times. The V call is TRBV28, the J call TRBJ2-7, with TRBD2 identical over 7 bases. V trimming: 9 bases; J trimming: 6 bases; junction bases outside the gene matches: 14. The germline CDR1 and CDR2 sequences are MDHEN and SYDVKM. The CDR3 has 14 amino acids. CDR3 loop: CASTRGGTTGEQYV. CDR3 sequence (DNA): TGTGCCAGTACCCGTGGAGGGACTACCGGCGAGCAGTACGTC.

This clonotype has at least ten counts. The chain joins TRBV5-1 to TRBJ2-7; TRBD1 aligns across 10 bases. V shed 4 bases, J shed 7 bases, and the junction held 8 bases outside the gene matches. This CDR3 has 14 amino acids. Germline V gene sequence: CDR1 SGHRS, CDR2 YFSETQ. For the CDR3, the DNA is TGCGCCAGCAGCGCAAGACAGGGGGCCAGTGAGCAGTACTTC. This sequence encodes CASSARQGASEQYF.

The table lists this clonotype with many counts. This sequence joins TRBV5-6 and TRBJ2-3; possible D gene TRBD2, 6 bases. Germline V lookup: CDR1 SGHDT, CDR2 YYEEEE. The CDR3 loop spans 15 amino acids. Trimming cost V 0 bases and J 4 bases, with 12 bases left between them. This chain's CDR3 is CASSLGGGSADTQYF. Written as DNA, the CDR3 is TGTGCCAGCAGCTTGGGTGGAGGGTCAGCAGATACGCAGTATTTT.

This clonotype was detected once. This may be a read error: a much more frequent sequence differs by one nucleotide. Because it lacks the conserved phenylalanine or tryptophan at the end, this CDR3 is likely a read error. The chain recombines TRBV5-6 with TRBJ2-7, with a weak D call TRBD2 (6 bases). Trimming cost V 4 bases and J 3 bases, with 17 bases left between them. CDR1 and CDR2 from the germline V gene are SGHDT and YYEEEE. The length of the CDR3 is 15 residues. In nucleotides, the CDR3 is TGTGCCAGCAGCCCGAAAAGGGACTTTTTCTACGAGCAGTACATC. This sequence encodes CASSPKRDFFYEQYI.

The chain has TRBV11-1 and TRBJ2-7; D gene uncertain. The CDR3 extends over 13 amino acids. Trimming took 1 base from V and 2 from J, leaving 6 bases between them. Germline V gene data show CDR1 as SGHAT and CDR2 as FQDESV (reference sequence). CDR3 DNA sequence: TGTGCCAGCAGCTTAGGAACAACCTACGAGCAGTACGTC. It translates to CASSLGTTYEQYV.

This clonotype showed up many times. The V call is TRBV5-6, the J call TRBJ2-2, with 11 bases aligning to TRBD2. J lost 6 bases, V lost 4 bases, and 11 bases had no gene match. This CDR3 has 17 residues. Germline CDR1 SGHDT, CDR2 YYEEEE. The CDR3 reads CASSQSPGLAVSGELFF. The CDR3 DNA follows: TGTGCCAGCAGCCAGAGTCCGGGACTAGCGGTTTCCGGGGAGCTGTTTTTT.

This clonotype occurred a few times. V usage is TRBV12-3 or TRBV12-4 and J usage is TRBJ2-3; D could derive from TRBD1 or TRBD2 (6 bases each). V shed 7 bases and J shed 3 bases, with 20 bases lying between them. The CDR3 totals 16 residues. The CDR3 is CASIPSGAVGTDTQYF. CDR3 sequence (DNA): TGTGCCAGCATCCCCTCGGGGGCGGTTGGTACAGATACGCAGTATTTT.

This clonotype was seen ten or more times. The chain joins TRBV15 to TRBJ2-7; TRBD2 matches 7 bases. V shed 4 bases and J 3 bases; nucleotides not matched to a gene: 3. The CDR3 sequence is 13 residues long. Germline values: CDR1 LNHNV, CDR2 YYDKDF (reference sequence). The CDR3 nucleotides read TGTGCCACCAGCATTCTAGCGGACTACGAGCAGTACTTC. It is translated as CATSILADYEQYF. Using reference TRBV15 and TRBJ2-7 for the parts outside the CDR3, the full variable domain is DAMVIQNPRYQVTQFGKPVTLSCSQTLNHNVMYWYQQKSSQAPKLLFHYYDKDFNNEADTPDNFQSRRPNTSFCFLDIRSPGLGDTAMYLCATSILADYEQYFGPGTRLTVT.